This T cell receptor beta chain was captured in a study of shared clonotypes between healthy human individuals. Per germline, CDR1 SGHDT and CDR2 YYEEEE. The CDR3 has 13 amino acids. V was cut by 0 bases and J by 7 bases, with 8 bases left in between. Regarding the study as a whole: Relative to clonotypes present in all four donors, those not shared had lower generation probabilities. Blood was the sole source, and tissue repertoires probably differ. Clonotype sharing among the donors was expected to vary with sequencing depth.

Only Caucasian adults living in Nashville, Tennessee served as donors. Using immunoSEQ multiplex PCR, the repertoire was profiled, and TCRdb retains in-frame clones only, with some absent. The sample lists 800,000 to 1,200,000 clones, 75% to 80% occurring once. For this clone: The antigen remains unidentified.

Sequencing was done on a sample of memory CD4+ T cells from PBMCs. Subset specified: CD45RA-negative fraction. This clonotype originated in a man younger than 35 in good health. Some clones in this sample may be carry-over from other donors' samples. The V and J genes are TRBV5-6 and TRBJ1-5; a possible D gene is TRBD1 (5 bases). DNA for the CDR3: TGTGCCAGCAGCTTGGACAGGAACCAGCCCCAGCATTTT. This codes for CASSLDRNQPQHF.